The rows below give T cell receptor beta chains drawn from one sample of a study of T-cell memory formation after mild COVID-19. One entry per CDR3 protein results from TCRdb running MiXCR on the 5' RACE reads. The sample has about 400,000 distinct CDR3 sequences, roughly 17% seen once. The sequenced sample consisted of PBMCs or a T cell subset sorted from them (not recorded which). The receptors stem from a man between 18 and 35 years old who had mild COVID-19 (a few samples of this study predate the infection). Cell type and time point are not known. Both conserved end residues are part of each CDR3. The order of the fields is V gene, CDR3 protein.

V gene: TRBV7-9; CDR3 protein: CASSLSQTGGELETQYF
V gene: TRBV4-1; CDR3 protein: CASSQAPTRQETQYF
V gene: TRBV6-5; CDR3 protein: CASSYADRVEQYF
V gene: TRBV6-2/TRBV6-3; CDR3 protein: CASSMGEQFF
V gene: TRBV5-1; CDR3 protein: CASSSPGTSGFNEQFF
V gene: TRBV24-1; CDR3 protein: CATSDWGAEEQFF
V gene: TRBV27; CDR3 protein: CASSPRRVAGARGGETQYF
V gene: TRBV4-2; CDR3 protein: CASSQELGDNNQPQHF
V gene: TRBV7-9; CDR3 protein: CASSEAFF
V gene: TRBV12-3/TRBV12-4; CDR3 protein: CASSLNTGRTDTQYF
V gene: TRBV10-3; CDR3 protein: CAISESSVDGDEQFF
V gene: TRBV14; CDR3 protein: CASEDLVSSTDTQYF
V gene: TRBV27; CDR3 protein: CASSPIPPGGETQYF
V gene: TRBV20-1; CDR3 protein: CSAQRQLNTEAFF
V gene: TRBV5-1; CDR3 protein: CASSTGQGQETQYF
V gene: TRBV6-5; CDR3 protein: CASSYSMGIPNYGYTF
V gene: TRBV7-2; CDR3 protein: CASSLVPTF
V gene: TRBV24-1; CDR3 protein: CATGLWEPQHF
V gene: TRBV5-1; CDR3 protein: CASSLAPGAGQEQFF
V gene: TRBV10-2; CDR3 protein: CATSSDAEQYF
V gene: TRBV12-3/TRBV12-4; CDR3 protein: CASSFLGVGDTEAFF
V gene: TRBV20-1; CDR3 protein: CSAWAPQGYSTDTQYF
V gene: TRBV6-6; CDR3 protein: CDSSYTTGLTYEQYF
V gene: TRBV12-3/TRBV12-4; CDR3 protein: CASSRTGGPRGQPQHF
V gene: TRBV5-6; CDR3 protein: CASSLAYEQYF
V gene: TRBV12-3/TRBV12-4; CDR3 protein: CASSITGELFF
V gene: TRBV4-1; CDR3 protein: CASSHYRGWSNQPQHF
V gene: TRBV6-2/TRBV6-3; CDR3 protein: CASSYTAHSNQPQHF
V gene: TRBV3-1; CDR3 protein: CASSQVRGSTGELFF
V gene: TRBV12-3/TRBV12-4; CDR3 protein: CAISLMDSNQPQHF
V gene: TRBV4-1; CDR3 protein: CASSHIGSRDTEAFF
V gene: TRBV7-3; CDR3 protein: CASSLEGDTDTQYF
V gene: TRBV29-1; CDR3 protein: CSAAVSGRDTEAFF
V gene: TRBV4-1; CDR3 protein: CASSRTQGASETQYF
V gene: TRBV12-3/TRBV12-4; CDR3 protein: CASSLGWQHQPQHF
V gene: TRBV12-3/TRBV12-4; CDR3 protein: CASSQREEQFF
V gene: TRBV5-1; CDR3 protein: CASSLQGSESTIYF
V gene: TRBV5-1; CDR3 protein: CASKQGPDTQYF
V gene: TRBV10-3; CDR3 protein: CAISGGNNQPQHF
V gene: TRBV9; CDR3 protein: CASSPKLFSYEQYF
V gene: TRBV29-1; CDR3 protein: CGTSDSKAEAFF
V gene: TRBV7-9; CDR3 protein: CASSLYGTGNYNSPLHF
V gene: TRBV7-2; CDR3 protein: CASSFGWYYGYTF
V gene: TRBV6-2/TRBV6-3; CDR3 protein: CATAPEGSYNSPLHF